The entry below gives a single T cell receptor beta chain sequence along with its context. Other DNA sequences in this specimen translate into the identical CDR3. The record originates from a study of shared clonotypes between healthy human individuals. V was shortened by 6 bases and J by 1 base, with 9 bases between the two germline ends. Per the germline V gene, CDR1 is MNHEY and CDR2 is SVGAGI. The CDR3 consists of 13 residues. Using immunoSEQ multiplex PCR, the repertoire was profiled, and TCRdb retains in-frame clones only, with some absent. The profile covers hundreds of thousands of clones, with less than 96% appearing a single time and 0.06% taken by the ten largest.

The source of this sequence is a woman aged 25 to 45 in good health. The J gene is TRBJ1-1, the V gene TRBV6-5; D not certain. The source material was naive CD4+ T cells sorted from blood. Subset noted: CD45RA+ positively selected. CDR3: CASSLQENTEAFF. The CDR3 bases are TGTGCCAGCAGCTTACAAGAGAACACTGAAGCTTTCTTT.